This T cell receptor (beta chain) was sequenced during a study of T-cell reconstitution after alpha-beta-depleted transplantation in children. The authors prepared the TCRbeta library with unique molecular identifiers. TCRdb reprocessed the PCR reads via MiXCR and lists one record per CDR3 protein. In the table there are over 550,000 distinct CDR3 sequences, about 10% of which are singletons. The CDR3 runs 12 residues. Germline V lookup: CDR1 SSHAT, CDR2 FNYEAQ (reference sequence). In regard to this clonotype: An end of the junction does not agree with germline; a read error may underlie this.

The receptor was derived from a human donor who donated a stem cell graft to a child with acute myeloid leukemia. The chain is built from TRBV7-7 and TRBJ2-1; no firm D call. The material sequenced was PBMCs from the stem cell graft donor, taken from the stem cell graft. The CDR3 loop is CASTAYAYEQFF. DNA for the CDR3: TGTGCTAGCACAGCTTATGCCTATGAGCAGTTCTTC. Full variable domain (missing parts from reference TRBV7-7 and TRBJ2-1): GAGVSQSPRYKVTKRGQDVTLRCDPISSHATLYWYQQALGQGPEFLTYFNYEAQPDKSGLPSDRFSAERPEGSISTLTIQRTEQRDSAMYRCASTAYAYEQFFGPGTRLTVL.